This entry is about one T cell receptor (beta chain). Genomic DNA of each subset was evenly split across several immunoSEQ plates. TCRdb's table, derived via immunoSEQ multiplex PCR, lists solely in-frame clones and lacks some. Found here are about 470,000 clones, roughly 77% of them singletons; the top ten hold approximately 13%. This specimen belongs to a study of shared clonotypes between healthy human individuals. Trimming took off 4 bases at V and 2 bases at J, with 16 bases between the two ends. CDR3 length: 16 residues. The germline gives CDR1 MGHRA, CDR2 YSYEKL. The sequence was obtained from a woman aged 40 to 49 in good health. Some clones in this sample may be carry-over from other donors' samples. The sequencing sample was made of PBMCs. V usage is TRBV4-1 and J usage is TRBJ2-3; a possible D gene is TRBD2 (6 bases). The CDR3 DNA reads TGCGCCAGCAGCCCCCGTGGGGGGATTGACACAGATACGCAGTATTTT. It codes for CASSPRGGIDTDTQYF.